This T cell receptor beta chain was captured in a study of cytomegalovirus exposure and HLA in healthy donors. Study background: Unique TCRs from HLA-typed donors, 80 million to 100 million of them, were held in an early data release.

Trimming stripped 6 bases from V and 7 bases from J, with 22 bases between. The germline gives CDR1 MDHEN, CDR2 SYDVKM. The CDR3 extends over 16 amino acids. Overall study results and limits: Several of the most significant clusters were apparently associated with common viral pathogens in a later analysis.

PCR was performed using 60 Vbeta and 13 Jbeta primers. Sequencing used immunoSEQ multiplex PCR; TCRdb keeps in-frame clones, though not all of them. Of 150,000 to 170,000 clones listed, roughly three quarters are singletons. Remarks on this clone: Its antigen remains unknown.

This receptor was identified in a man aged 30 to 39 in good health and CMV-seropositive. The rearrangement joins TRBV28 to TRBJ2-1, with D tentatively TRBD2 (6 bases). What was sequenced was PBMCs. The CDR3 coding sequence is TGTGCCAGCAGAAACCTTGCCGCGGGAATCCTAAATGAGCAGTTCTTC. Amino acid sequence: CASRNLAAGILNEQFF.